These 25 T cell receptor beta chains originate from one sample sequenced in a study of T cells in Graves' hyperthyroidism and ophthalmopathy. RNA transcripts served as the template for amplifying TCR beta CDR3 regions. TCR CDR3 regions were first amplified by RT-PCR with HTBI primers. TCRdb ran MiXCR on the multiplex PCR reads and lists one entry per CDR3 protein. The sample holds about 460,000 distinct CDR3 sequences, about 20% seen once. Sequencing was carried out using blood. The receptors come from a woman in her 70s with Graves' ophthalmopathy.

This clonotype was counted only a few times. This chain links TRBV9 with TRBJ2-7; D is unresolved. Trimming removed 0 bases from V and 0 bases from J, with 10 bases in between. The CDR3 sequence is 15 residues long. Germline V gene lookup returns CDR1 SGDLS and CDR2 YYNGEE. The CDR3 nucleotides are TGTGCCAGCAGCGTAGAGTCTATGAGCTCCTACGAGCAGTACTTC. Translation gives CASSVESMSSYEQYF.

This chain joins TRBV20-1 and TRBJ2-7, with TRBD1 matching over 7 bases. CDR3 length equals 15 residues. Trimming took 1 base from V and 2 from J; bases not matched to a gene: 8. The V gene's germline CDR1 is DFQATT and CDR2 SNEGSKA (reference sequence). CDR3 in DNA: TGCAGTGCTAGAGTTGACAGGGTGGGGACCTACGAGCAGTACTTC. This translates into CSARVDRVGTYEQYF.

This clonotype was detected many times. The rearrangement uses TRBV5-1 and TRBJ2-7; unclear D gene. Trimming stripped 0 bases from V and 2 bases from J, with 6 bases between. There are 13 residues in the CDR3. Germline-derived CDR1 and CDR2 are SGHRS and YFSETQ. CDR3: CASSLAVAYEQYF. The DNA of the CDR3 is TGCGCCAGCAGCTTGGCCGTCGCCTACGAGCAGTACTTC.

The chain links TRBV14 to TRBJ1-3, with D unclear. Looked up from germline, CDR1 is SGHDN and CDR2 is FVKESK. V lost 5 bases to trimming and J lost 0 bases, with 17 bases between them. The CDR3 is 17 residues long. The CDR3 DNA follows: TGTGCCAGCAGCGAGACCGCTAGACCCAGCTCTGGAAACACCATATATTTT. It is translated as CASSETARPSSGNTIYF.

In DNA form, the CDR3 reads TGTGCCAGCAGCTTGGTAGGGCAACAAACCGAAAAACTGTTTTTT. Amino acids: CASSLVGQQTEKLFF. This chain joins TRBV5-5 and TRBJ1-4; D remains ambiguous. V lost 0 bases and J lost 8, with 14 bases in between. CDR1 is SGHKS and CDR2 is YYEKEE in the germline V gene (reference sequence). This CDR3 region has 15 residues.

This clonotype turned up a few times. The V call is TRBV6-2 or TRBV6-3, the J call TRBJ1-2; D remains ambiguous. Deletions cut 1 base from V and 8 bases from J, with 8 bases between. The CDR3 runs to 12 residues. CDR1 and CDR2 from the germline V gene are MNHEY and SVGEGT. Here the CDR3 reads CASSYWSSGYTF. The CDR3 DNA is TGTGCCAGCAGTTACTGGAGTAGCGGCTACACCTTC.

This sequence joins TRBV10-2 and TRBJ1-2; TRBD1 aligns across 9 bases. The V and J ends lost 0 bases and 8 bases, in that order; junction bases with no gene match: 7. This CDR3 region has 15 residues. Looked up from germline, CDR1 is WSHSY and CDR2 is SAAADI. The CDR3 sequence: CASSESMGQGRGYTF. The CDR3 coding sequence is TGCGCCAGCAGTGAGTCAATGGGACAGGGACGGGGCTACACCTTC.

This clonotype was counted a few times. The genes are TRBV6-2 or TRBV6-3 and TRBJ2-7; D ambiguous. Between the trimmed V and J ends, which lost 4 bases and 3 bases, there was a span of 16 bases. The CDR3 is made up of 15 amino acids. The germline V gene encodes CDR1 MNHEY and CDR2 SVGEGT. The CDR3 DNA is TGTGCCAGCAGTTTCGGACGGTCAGCTTACTACGAGCAGTACTTC. Protein sequence: CASSFGRSAYYEQYF.

V is TRBV19 and J is TRBJ1-2; D remains ambiguous. Germline CDR1 is LNHDA and CDR2 is SQIVND (reference sequence). Trimming removed 8 bases at V and 4 bases at J, with 20 bases between. CDR3 length: 15 amino acids. The CDR3 nucleotides read TGTGCCAGTTGCCCTCGGGATCGCTGGGGCTATGGCTACACCTTC. It yields the protein CASCPRDRWGYGYTF.

This clonotype has more than one count but fewer than ten. This chain links TRBV7-2 with TRBJ2-3, with D possibly TRBD2 on 6 matching bases. Germline values: CDR1 SGHTA, CDR2 FQGNSA. The V gene lost 2 bases and the J gene lost 6 bases, with 12 bases spanning the gap. The length of the CDR3 is 14 residues. In DNA form, the CDR3 reads TGTGCCAGCAGCTTACAGCGGGTGGCGGATACGCAGTATTTT. It specifies CASSLQRVADTQYF.

This clonotype was detected ten times or more. V is TRBV12-3 or TRBV12-4 and J is TRBJ2-7; D gene ambiguous. The CDR3 covers 14 residues. V lost 9 bases and J 5 bases, leaving 20 bases between the germline ends. CDR3 nucleotides: TGTGCCAGTGGATTGAAGCCGACCGTCCACGAGCAGTACTTC. This codes for CASGLKPTVHEQYF.

The chain couples TRBV29-1 to TRBJ1-1; D is undetermined. CDR3 length: 14 amino acids. The ends were cut back, 3 bases at V and 2 bases at J, with 13 bases in the middle. Germline CDR1 reads SQVTM; CDR2 reads ANQGSEA. The DNA of the CDR3 is TGCAGCGTTGATATTCCCGCGCCTAACACTGAAGCTTTCTTT. Translation gives CSVDIPAPNTEAFF.

The gene calls are TRBV19 and TRBJ1-1; 9 positions agree with TRBD1. This CDR3 has 14 amino acids. V trimming: 7 bases; J trimming: 6 bases; junction bases outside the gene matches: 9. Germline lookup yields CDR1 LNHDA and CDR2 SQIVND (reference sequence). In DNA form, the CDR3 reads TGTGCCAGTATAGACACTACAGGGGGCTCTGAAGCTTTCTTT. Residues: CASIDTTGGSEAFF. Full variable domain (remainder filled in from reference TRBV19 and TRBJ1-1): DGGITQSPKYLFRKEGQNVTLSCEQNLNHDAMYWYRQDPGQGLRLIYYSQIVNDFQKGDIAEGYSVSREKKESFPLTVTSAQKNPTAFYLCASIDTTGGSEAFFGQGTRLTVV.

This clonotype has at least ten counts. The chain couples TRBV10-2 to TRBJ2-1, with D perhaps matching TRBD1 or TRBD2 (5 bases each). Looked up from germline, CDR1 is WSHSY and CDR2 is SAAADI. V was clipped by 2 bases and J by 6 bases, with 17 bases between them. The CDR3 contains 16 residues. In nucleotides, the CDR3 is TGCGCCAGCAGTGAGAAGGGGAGAGCCGTTAGCAATGAGCAGTTCTTC. Translated: CASSEKGRAVSNEQFF.

This clonotype was observed at least ten times. The gene calls are TRBV28 and TRBJ1-1, with 8 bases aligning to TRBD1. Germline CDR1 and CDR2: MDHEN and SYDVKM. The CDR3 totals 13 residues. V dropped 5 bases and J dropped 3; count of bases not matched to a gene: 2. CDR3 nucleotide sequence: TGTGCCAGCAGTCACAGGGGGTACACTGAAGCTTTCTTT. It codes for CASSHRGYTEAFF.

The chain couples TRBV4-1 to TRBJ2-2; 9 positions match TRBD1. The CDR3 has 15 amino acids. Germline assignment: CDR1 MGHRA and CDR2 YSYEKL. V lost 4 bases to trimming and J lost 7 bases; unmatched junction nucleotides: 7. The CDR3 here is CASSPWTGESGELFF. The CDR3 DNA reads as TGCGCCAGCAGCCCATGGACAGGGGAGAGCGGGGAGCTGTTTTTT.

This clonotype was counted many times. The genes are TRBV6-1 and TRBJ1-5, with D uncertain. Germline lookup yields CDR1 MNHNS and CDR2 SASEGT. Trimming stripped 0 bases from V and 7 bases from J, with 7 bases between. This CDR3 region has 13 residues. CDR3 sequence (DNA): TGTGCCAGCAGTGAAGCGCTTGGACAGCCCCAGCATTTT. Protein product: CASSEALGQPQHF.

In this sample, this clonotype turned up a few times. This chain joins TRBV18 and TRBJ2-1; TRBD1 agrees at 7 bases. In germline, CDR1 is KGHSH, CDR2 LQKENI. CDR3 size: 15 residues. After removal of 3 bases from V and 4 bases from J, the junction contained 6 bases not matched to a gene. CDR3 nucleotides: TGTGCCAGCTCACCGCCCGGGACAGCATACAATGAGCAGTTCTTC. The encoded protein is CASSPPGTAYNEQFF.

As regards this clonotype: A read error may explain this, as a much larger clone is one base away. This chain joins TRBV2 and TRBJ2-1; D gene ambiguous. With the DNA end fitting TRBJ2-7 better, the J assignment may be wrong. The CDR3 has 15 residues. The V gene's germline CDR1 is SNHLY and CDR2 FYNNEI. The CDR3 region is CASSETAGFNNEQYF. The CDR3 bases are TGTGCCAGCAGTGAAACGGCAGGCTTTAACAATGAGCAGTACTTC.

Points on this clonotype: The CDR3 does not close with the conserved phenylalanine or tryptophan, likely indicating a read error. J is TRBJ2-7 and V is TRBV18, with 7 bases identical to TRBD1. Germline V gives CDR1 KGHSH, CDR2 LQKENI. This CDR3 has 12 amino acids. Trimming at V came to 10 bases and at J to 2 bases, leaving 5 bases not matched to a gene. CDR3 sequence (DNA): TGTGCCACAAAGGGGACAGCCTACGAGCAGTACCTC. This encodes CATKGTAYEQYL.

The genes are TRBV20-1 and TRBJ2-5, with a possible D match to TRBD1 (5 bases). CDR1 and CDR2 from the germline V gene are DFQATT and SNEGSKA (reference sequence). Trimming removed 1 base from V and 7 bases from J, with 19 bases in between. CDR3 size: 15 residues. The CDR3: CSARVVAGWSGTQYF. For the CDR3, the DNA is TGCAGTGCTAGAGTGGTAGCAGGGTGGTCAGGGACCCAGTACTTC.

This rearrangement joins TRBV5-1 to TRBJ2-2; a weak D match, TRBD1 (6 bases). The V gene's germline CDR1 is SGHRS and CDR2 YFSETQ. V lost 0 bases and J lost 6, with 9 bases in between. The CDR3 sequence is 14 residues long. The CDR3 spells CASSLDRAPGELFF. CDR3 DNA sequence: TGCGCCAGCAGCTTGGACAGGGCCCCCGGGGAGCTGTTTTTT.

This clonotype was counted between two and nine times. The rearrangement links TRBV20-1 to TRBJ2-5, with TRBD2 matching 14 bases. Germline trimming cut 5 bases from V and 2 bases from J; bases unmatched to any gene: 13. Germline CDR1 and CDR2: DFQATT and SNEGSKA (reference sequence). This CDR3 spans 18 amino acids. CDR3 DNA sequence: TGCAGTGCTGCAGGACTAGCGGGAGGCTTAATTATACAAGAGACCCAGTACTTC. This codes for CSAAGLAGGLIIQETQYF.

There are a few counts of this clonotype. The CDR3 sequence: CATSREGGSNEKLFF. The CDR3 bases are TGTGCCACCAGCAGAGAGGGGGGGTCTAATGAAAAACTGTTTTTT. V gene TRBV15 combines with J gene TRBJ1-4, with a tentative D call TRBD1 (5 bases). This CDR3 has 15 amino acids. Germline V CDR1 and CDR2: LNHNV, YYDKDF (reference sequence). V lost 0 bases, J lost 3 bases, and 8 bases lay in between.

This clonotype was counted ten times or more. The chain has TRBV27 and TRBJ2-3, with D possibly matching TRBD1 (6 bases). Trimming shortened V by 7 bases and J by 2 bases, and 13 bases separated the two germline ends. This CDR3 is built from 14 residues. The germline gives CDR1 MNHEY, CDR2 SMNVEV (reference sequence). This CDR3 is CASKWDTTTDTQYF. In DNA, the CDR3 is TGTGCCAGCAAATGGGACACAACCACAGATACGCAGTATTTT.